The present T cell receptor beta chain was sequenced within a study of radiation and T cells in renal cell carcinoma. The CDR3 sequence is 16 residues long. V was clipped by 5 bases and J by 2 bases, with 19 bases between them. From germline, CDR1 is MNHEY and CDR2 SMNVEV (reference sequence). The method was immunoSEQ multiplex PCR; TCRdb's version includes in-frame clones alone and lacks a portion of them. The data hold around 81,000 clones, with just under 85% observed a single time. Time point noted: blood 4 weeks post-SBRT, at nephrectomy. Treatment defined: 15 Gy SBRT to primary tumor, nephrectomy 4 weeks later.

The receptor was isolated from a man aged 50-59 years with renal cell carcinoma. This specimen was blood, taken from a patient whose treatment included radiotherapy and nephrectomy. This chain links TRBV27 with TRBJ2-7; possibly TRBD1 or TRBD2 for D (5 bases each). The CDR3, as DNA: TGTGCCAGCAGTCCATCTAGGGGAGTGAGAACCTACGAGCAGTACTTC. Amino acids: CASSPSRGVRTYEQYF.